A single sample is the source of the 4 T cell receptor beta chains below, sequenced in a study of sequential checkpoint blockade in melanoma (dated by TCRdb to between 2018 and 2021). The treatment or condition label on this specimen signifies: randomized to nivolumab then ipilimumab (arm A) or the reverse (arm B). The protocol used for the library was the immunoSEQ multiplex PCR assay. This immuneACCESS table, as held by TCRdb, lists in-frame sequences with V and J called but not all clones. Of the missing ones, under half trace to an unresolved V gene in checked studies; the others have no known cause. This sample is represented by about 6,100 clones; 25% to 30% of them were singletons. Over 8% of the sample belongs to the ten largest clones. The starting material was tumor tissue (inferred from file names), obtained from a patient given nivolumab and ipilimumab in sequence. These receptor sequences come from a human donor with melanoma.

This chain uses TRBV11-3 with TRBJ2-7; 11 bases are shared with TRBD2. The CDR3 contains 15 residues. The V and J ends lost 5 bases and 1 base, in that order; junction bases with no gene match: 4. CDR1 SGHNT and CDR2 YENEEA come from the germline V gene. CDR3 coding DNA: TGTGCCAGCAGCCCACTAGCGGGAGCTTCCTACGAGCAGTACTTC. It specifies CASSPLAGASYEQYF.

This clone was seen a few times. The chain links TRBV6-8 to TRBJ2-3, with D possibly TRBD2 on 5 matching bases. The CDR3 consists of 15 residues. The germline gives CDR1 MNHGY, CDR2 SAAAGT. The V gene lost 3 bases and the J gene lost 0 bases, with 10 bases spanning the gap. The CDR3 nucleotides are TGTGCCAGCAGTTATGAGGGCGCTAGCACAGATACGCAGTATTTT. This sequence encodes CASSYEGASTDTQYF.

The chain joins TRBV5-1 to TRBJ2-1; 7 bases map to TRBD1. The germline gives CDR1 SGHRS, CDR2 YFSETQ. With 0 bases clipped from V and 5 bases from J, the junction kept 2 bases outside the gene matches. The CDR3 loop spans 14 amino acids. CDR3 in DNA: TGCGCCAGCAGCTTGGGACAGGGAAACAATGAGCAGTTCTTC. Its protein product is CASSLGQGNNEQFF.

This clone came up many times. The V call is TRBV11-3, the J call TRBJ2-7; D may be TRBD1 (5 bases). Trimming pared 3 bases from V and 1 base from J, leaving 16 bases between. From germline, CDR1 is SGHNT and CDR2 YENEEA. This CDR3 has 16 residues. DNA of the CDR3: TGTGCCAGCAGCTTGTTGGGGCCCACCAATTCCTACGAGCAGTACTTC. Protein product: CASSLLGPTNSYEQYF.